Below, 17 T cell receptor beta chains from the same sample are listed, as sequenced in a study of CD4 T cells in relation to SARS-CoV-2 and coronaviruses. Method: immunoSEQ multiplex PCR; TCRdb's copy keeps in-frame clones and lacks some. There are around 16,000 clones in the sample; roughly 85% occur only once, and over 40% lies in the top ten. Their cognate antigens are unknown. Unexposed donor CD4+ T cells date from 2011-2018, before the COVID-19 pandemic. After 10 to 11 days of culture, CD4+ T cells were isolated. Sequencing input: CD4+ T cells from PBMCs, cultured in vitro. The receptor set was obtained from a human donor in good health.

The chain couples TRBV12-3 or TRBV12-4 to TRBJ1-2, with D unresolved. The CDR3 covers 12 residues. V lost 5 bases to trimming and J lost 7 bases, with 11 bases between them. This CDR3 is CASSLPAGGYTF. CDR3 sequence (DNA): TGTGCCAGCAGTCTTCCTGCGGGTGGCTACACCTTC.

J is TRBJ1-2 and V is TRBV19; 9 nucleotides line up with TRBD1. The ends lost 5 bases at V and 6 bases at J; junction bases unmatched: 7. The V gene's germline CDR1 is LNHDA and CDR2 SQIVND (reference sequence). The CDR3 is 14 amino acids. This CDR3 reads CASSRDRVLDGYTF. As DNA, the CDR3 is TGTGCCAGTAGTCGGGACAGGGTGTTGGATGGCTACACCTTC.

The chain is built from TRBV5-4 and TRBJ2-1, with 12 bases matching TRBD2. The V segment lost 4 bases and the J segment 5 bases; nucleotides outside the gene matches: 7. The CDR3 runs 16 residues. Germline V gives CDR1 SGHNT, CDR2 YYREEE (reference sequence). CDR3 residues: CASSGQLAGGNNEQFF. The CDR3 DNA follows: TGTGCCAGCAGCGGCCAACTAGCGGGGGGAAACAATGAGCAGTTCTTC.

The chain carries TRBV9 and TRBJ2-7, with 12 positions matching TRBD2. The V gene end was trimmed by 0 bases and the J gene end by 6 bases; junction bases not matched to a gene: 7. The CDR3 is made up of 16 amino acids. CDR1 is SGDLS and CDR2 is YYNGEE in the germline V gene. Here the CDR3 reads CASSVASGRAAGEQYF. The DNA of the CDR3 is TGTGCCAGCAGCGTAGCTAGCGGGAGGGCCGCTGGCGAGCAGTACTTC.

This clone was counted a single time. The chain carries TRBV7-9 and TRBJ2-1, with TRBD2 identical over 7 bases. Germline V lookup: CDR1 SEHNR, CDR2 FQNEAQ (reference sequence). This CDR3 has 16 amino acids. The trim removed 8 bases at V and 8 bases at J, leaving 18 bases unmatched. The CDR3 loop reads CASGIGGGGSSDEQFF. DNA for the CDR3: TGTGCCAGCGGAATTGGGGGGGGAGGGTCAAGCGATGAGCAGTTCTTC.

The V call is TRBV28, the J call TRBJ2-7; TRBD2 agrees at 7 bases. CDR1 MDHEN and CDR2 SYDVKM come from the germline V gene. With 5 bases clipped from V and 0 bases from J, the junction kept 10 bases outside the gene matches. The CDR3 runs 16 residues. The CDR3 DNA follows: TGTGCCAGCAGTGGGGGGGAGCGAACAGACTCCTACGAGCAGTACTTC. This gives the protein CASSGGERTDSYEQYF.

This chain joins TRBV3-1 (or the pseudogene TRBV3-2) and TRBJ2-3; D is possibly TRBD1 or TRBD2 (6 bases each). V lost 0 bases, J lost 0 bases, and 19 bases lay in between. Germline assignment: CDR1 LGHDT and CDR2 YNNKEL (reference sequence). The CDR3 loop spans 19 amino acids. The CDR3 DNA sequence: TGTGCCAGCAGCCAAGATGTGGCTTCGGGGGCCAAAAGCACAGATACGCAGTATTTT. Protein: CASSQDVASGAKSTDTQYF.

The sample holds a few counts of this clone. CDR3 protein: CASRQGAGVTGELFF. For the CDR3, the DNA is TGTGCCAGTAGGCAGGGGGCAGGAGTCACCGGGGAGCTGTTTTTT. The genes are TRBV19 and TRBJ2-2; 8 nucleotides line up with TRBD1. Germline V gene sequence: CDR1 LNHDA, CDR2 SQIVND (reference sequence). V was clipped by 6 bases and J by 4 bases; unmatched bases: 7. The CDR3 covers 15 residues.

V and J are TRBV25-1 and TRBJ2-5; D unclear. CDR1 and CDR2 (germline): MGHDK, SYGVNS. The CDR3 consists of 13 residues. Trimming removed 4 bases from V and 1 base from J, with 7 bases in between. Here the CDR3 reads CASSAPVQETQYF. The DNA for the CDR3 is TGTGCCAGCAGTGCCCCCGTCCAAGAGACCCAGTACTTC.

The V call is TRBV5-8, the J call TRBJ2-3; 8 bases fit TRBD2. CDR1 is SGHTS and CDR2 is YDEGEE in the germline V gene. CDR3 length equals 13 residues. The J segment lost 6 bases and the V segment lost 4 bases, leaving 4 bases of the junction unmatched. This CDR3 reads CASSRGGLDTQYF. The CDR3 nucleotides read TGTGCCAGCAGCCGGGGGGGTCTGGATACGCAGTATTTT.

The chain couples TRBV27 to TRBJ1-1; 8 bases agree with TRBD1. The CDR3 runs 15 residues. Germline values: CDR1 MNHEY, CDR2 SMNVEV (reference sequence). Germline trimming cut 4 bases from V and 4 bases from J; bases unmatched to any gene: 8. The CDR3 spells CASSSGTGWTTEAFF. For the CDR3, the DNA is TGTGCCAGCAGTTCTGGGACAGGCTGGACCACTGAAGCTTTCTTT.

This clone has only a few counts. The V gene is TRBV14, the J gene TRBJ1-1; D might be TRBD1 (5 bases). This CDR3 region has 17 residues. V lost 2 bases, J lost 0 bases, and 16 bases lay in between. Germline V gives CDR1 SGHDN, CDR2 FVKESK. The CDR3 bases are TGTGCCAGCAGCCAAACTGGGGCGCAGTGGGTGAACACTGAAGCTTTCTTT. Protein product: CASSQTGAQWVNTEAFF. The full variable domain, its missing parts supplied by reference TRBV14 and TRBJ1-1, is EAGVTQFPSHSVIEKGQTVTLRCDPISGHDNLYWYRRVMGKEIKFLLHFVKESKQDESGMPNNRFLAERTGGTYSTLKVQPAELEDSGVYFCASSQTGAQWVNTEAFFGQGTRLTVV.

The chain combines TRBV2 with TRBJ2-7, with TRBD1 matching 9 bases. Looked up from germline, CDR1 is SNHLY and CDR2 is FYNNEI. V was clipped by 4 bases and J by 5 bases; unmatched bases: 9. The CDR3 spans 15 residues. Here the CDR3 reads CASSGQGQGLHEQYF. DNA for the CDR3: TGTGCCAGCAGTGGCCAAGGACAGGGGCTCCACGAGCAGTACTTC.

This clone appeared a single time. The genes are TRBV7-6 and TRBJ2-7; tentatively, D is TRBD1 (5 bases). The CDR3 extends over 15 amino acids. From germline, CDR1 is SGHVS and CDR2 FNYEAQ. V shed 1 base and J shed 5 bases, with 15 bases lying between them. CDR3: CASSLEVGPLHEQYF. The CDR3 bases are TGTGCCAGCAGCTTAGAAGTGGGGCCCCTCCACGAGCAGTACTTC.

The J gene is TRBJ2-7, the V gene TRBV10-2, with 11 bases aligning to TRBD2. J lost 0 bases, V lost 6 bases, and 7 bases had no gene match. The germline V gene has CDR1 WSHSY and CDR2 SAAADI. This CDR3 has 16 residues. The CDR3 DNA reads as TGCGCCAGCAGGAGGCTAGCGGGAGGAGCCTCCTACGAGCAGTACTTC. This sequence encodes CASRRLAGGASYEQYF.

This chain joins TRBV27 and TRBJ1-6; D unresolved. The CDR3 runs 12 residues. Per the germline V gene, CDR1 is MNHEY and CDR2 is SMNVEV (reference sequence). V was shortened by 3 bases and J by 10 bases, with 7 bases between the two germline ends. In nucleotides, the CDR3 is TGTGCCAGCAGTTTCCGACGGTCACCCCTCCACTTT. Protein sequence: CASSFRRSPLHF.

The CDR3 reads CATSPRTDTEAFF. As DNA, the CDR3 is TGTGCCACCAGCCCTAGGACCGACACTGAAGCTTTCTTT. The rearrangement links TRBV15 to TRBJ1-1, with D uncertain. The germline V gene has CDR1 LNHNV and CDR2 YYDKDF (reference sequence). V lost 5 bases, J lost 3 bases, and 10 bases lay in between. The CDR3 contains 13 residues.